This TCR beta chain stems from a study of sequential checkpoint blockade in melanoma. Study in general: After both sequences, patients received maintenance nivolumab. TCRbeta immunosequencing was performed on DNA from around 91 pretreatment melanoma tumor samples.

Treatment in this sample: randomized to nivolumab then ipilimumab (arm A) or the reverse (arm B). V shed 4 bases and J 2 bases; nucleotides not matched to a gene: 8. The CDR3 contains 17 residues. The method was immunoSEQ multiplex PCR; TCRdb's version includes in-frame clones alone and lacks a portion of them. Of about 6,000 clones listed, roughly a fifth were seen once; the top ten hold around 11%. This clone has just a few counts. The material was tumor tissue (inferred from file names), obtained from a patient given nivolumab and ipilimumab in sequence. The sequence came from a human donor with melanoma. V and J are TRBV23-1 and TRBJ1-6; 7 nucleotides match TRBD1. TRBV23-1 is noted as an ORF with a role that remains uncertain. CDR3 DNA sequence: TGCGCCAGCAGTCCGTCAGGGGGTATAGCCTATAATTCACCCCTCCACTTT. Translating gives CASSPSGGIAYNSPLHF.